The 21 T cell receptor beta chains reported below all come from one sample, sequenced in a study of long-term antiretroviral therapy in people with HIV. Run at survey level, the immunoSEQ assay was version v3.0. TCRdb's copy holds only in-frame clones and misses some; the assay was immunoSEQ multiplex PCR. This table has around 6,400 clones, roughly 80% appearing once. The sample here was unsorted PBMCs, taken 0.5 years before starting antiretroviral therapy. Receptors originate from a middle-aged man with HIV.

V gene TRBV15 combines with J gene TRBJ1-3; the D is unclear. CDR3 size: 15 residues. In germline, CDR1 is LNHNV, CDR2 YYDKDF (reference sequence). V dropped 0 bases and J dropped 4 bases, with 10 bases sitting between them. The CDR3 sequence is CATSREMGSGNTIYF. The CDR3 DNA is TGTGCCACCAGCAGAGAAATGGGATCCGGAAACACCATATATTTT.

V gene TRBV5-1 combines with J gene TRBJ2-3, with D tentatively TRBD1 (5 bases). The V gene lost 0 bases and the J gene lost 0 bases, with 8 bases spanning the gap. The CDR3 has 15 amino acids. Per the germline V gene, CDR1 is SGHRS and CDR2 is YFSETQ. The CDR3 spells CASSLDSGSTDTQYF. In nucleotides, the CDR3 is TGCGCCAGCAGCTTGGACTCAGGGAGCACAGATACGCAGTATTTT. Supplemented by reference TRBV5-1 and TRBJ2-3, the full variable domain reads KAGVTQTPRYLIKTRGQQVTLSCSPISGHRSVSWYQQTPGQGLQFLFEYFSETQRNKGNFPGRFSGRQFSNSRSEMNVSTLELGDSALYLCASSLDSGSTDTQYFGPGTRLTVL.

The V and J genes are TRBV9 and TRBJ2-5, with D possibly TRBD2 on 6 matching bases. Germline CDR1 and CDR2: SGDLS and YYNGEE. The V end lost 4 bases, the J end lost 10 bases, and 17 bases lay between the germline ends. CDR3 length equals 13 residues. CDR3 region: CASSSSPGEGQYF. CDR3 DNA sequence: TGTGCCAGCAGCTCCTCCCCGGGAGAGGGCCAGTACTTC.

Only a few counts were recorded for this clone. This chain connects TRBV6-6 to TRBJ1-2; the D gene is possibly TRBD1 (6 bases). V lost 0 bases and J lost 2, with 10 bases in between. Germline V gene lookup returns CDR1 MNHNY and CDR2 SVGAGI (reference sequence). The CDR3 loop spans 15 amino acids. The CDR3 spells CASSYSSGHNYGYTF. As DNA, the CDR3 is TGTGCCAGCAGTTACTCGTCGGGACACAACTATGGCTACACCTTC.

The table lists this clone with a few counts. The chain joins TRBV7-8 to TRBJ2-7; D is unresolved. The length of the CDR3 is 13 residues. The V end was cut by 1 base, the J end by 2 bases, with 6 bases between. The germline gives CDR1 SGHVS, CDR2 FQNEAQ. The CDR3: CASSLGETYEQYF. CDR3 nucleotide sequence: TGTGCCAGCAGCTTAGGGGAAACCTACGAGCAGTACTTC.

This sequence joins TRBV5-8 and TRBJ2-7; 8 bases fit TRBD2. The germline V gene has CDR1 SGHTS and CDR2 YDEGEE. CDR3 length equals 15 residues. V gave up 0 bases and J gave up 5 bases; unmatched junction bases: 7. In DNA, the CDR3 is TGTGCCAGCAGCTTGGTAGCGGGAAGGAGGCACGAGCAGTACTTC. It specifies CASSLVAGRRHEQYF.

J is TRBJ2-7 and V is TRBV5-1; D is unclear. The CDR3 is 15 amino acids. V dropped 0 bases and J dropped 5 bases, with 15 bases sitting between them. Per the germline V gene, CDR1 is SGHRS and CDR2 is YFSETQ. The CDR3 region is CASSLALGRVHEQYF. CDR3 coding DNA: TGCGCCAGCAGCTTGGCCCTAGGTAGGGTCCACGAGCAGTACTTC. The entire variable domain, with the rest obtained from reference TRBV5-1 and TRBJ2-7, is as follows: KAGVTQTPRYLIKTRGQQVTLSCSPISGHRSVSWYQQTPGQGLQFLFEYFSETQRNKGNFPGRFSGRQFSNSRSEMNVSTLELGDSALYLCASSLALGRVHEQYFGPGTRLTVT.

This chain joins TRBV6-5 and TRBJ1-6; D is undetermined. The CDR3 is 13 amino acids. Deletions cut 3 bases from V and 9 bases from J, with 9 bases between. Germline CDR1 reads MNHEY; CDR2 reads SVGAGI. The CDR3 protein is CASSYLGGSPLHF. The CDR3 region has the DNA TGTGCCAGCAGTTATCTCGGCGGTTCACCCCTCCACTTT.

The chain combines TRBV29-1 with TRBJ2-7; D gene ambiguous. CDR1 is SQVTM and CDR2 is ANQGSEA in the germline V gene. Trimming removed 5 bases at V and 1 base at J, with 6 bases between. The CDR3 sequence is 11 residues long. The CDR3 loop is CSVRKSYEQYF. The CDR3 nucleotides are TGCAGCGTTCGGAAATCCTACGAGCAGTACTTC.

This rearrangement joins TRBV28 to TRBJ2-7; possible D gene TRBD2, 5 bases. The CDR3 is 13 residues long. V lost 3 bases, J lost 2 bases, and 8 bases lay in between. The germline gives CDR1 MDHEN, CDR2 SYDVKM. Written as DNA, the CDR3 is TGTGCCAGCAGTTTTGGGAGTACCTACGAGCAGTACTTC. Its translation: CASSFGSTYEQYF.

This chain links TRBV28 with TRBJ1-6; possibly TRBD1 for D (5 bases). V gave up 8 bases and J gave up 7 bases, with 12 bases separating them. The CDR3 totals 13 residues. CDR1 and CDR2 (germline): MDHEN, SYDVKM. The CDR3 DNA is TGTGCCAGCTCGGGACGGACCAATTCACCCCTCCACTTT. Translation gives CASSGRTNSPLHF.

V and J are TRBV6-5 and TRBJ1-2, with D uncertain. The germline V gene encodes CDR1 MNHEY and CDR2 SVGAGI. The CDR3 covers 14 residues. V was pared by 5 bases and J by 4 bases, with 14 bases between. The CDR3 sequence is CASSPGEGGYGYTF. The CDR3 bases are TGTGCCAGCAGTCCCGGGGAGGGAGGCTATGGCTACACCTTC.

V usage is TRBV30 and J usage is TRBJ2-2; no clear D gene. The CDR3 runs 14 residues. Germline V gives CDR1 GTSNPN, CDR2 SVGIG (reference sequence). V gave up 2 bases and J gave up 0 bases, with 7 bases separating them. The CDR3 coding sequence is TGTGCCTGGAGTCTGGGCGCGAACACCGGGGAGCTGTTTTTT. Protein sequence: CAWSLGANTGELFF.

The CDR3 reads CAWSASGSYEQYF. For the CDR3, the DNA is TGTGCCTGGAGTGCCTCGGGCAGCTACGAGCAGTACTTC. The chain employs TRBV30 and TRBJ2-7; D is unclear. Trimming pared 1 base from V and 3 bases from J, leaving 10 bases between. This CDR3 contains 13 residues. Germline lookup yields CDR1 GTSNPN and CDR2 SVGIG (reference sequence). The full variable domain, rest sourced from reference TRBV30 and TRBJ2-7, is SQTIHQWPATLVQPVGSPLSLECTVEGTSNPNLYWYRQAAGRGLQLLFYSVGIGQISSEVPQNLSASRPQDRQFILSSKKLLLSDSGFYLCAWSASGSYEQYFGPGTRLTVT.

This sequence joins TRBV4-1 and TRBJ1-1; no reliable D call. The ends were cut back, 4 bases at V and 0 bases at J, with 12 bases in the middle. The CDR3 covers 15 residues. Looked up from germline, CDR1 is MGHRA and CDR2 is YSYEKL. CDR3 protein: CASSLEQVLNTEAFF. The DNA for the CDR3 is TGCGCCAGCAGCCTTGAGCAGGTCCTGAACACTGAAGCTTTCTTT.

The rearrangement joins TRBV7-8 to TRBJ2-3, with 9 nucleotides matching TRBD2. Germline V gene data show CDR1 as SGHVS and CDR2 as FQNEAQ. The V segment lost 1 base and the J segment 6 bases; nucleotides outside the gene matches: 14. The CDR3 extends over 18 amino acids. The CDR3 DNA reads as TGTGCCAGCAGCTTAGTTGCGGGATGGCTAGCGGGGTCCGATACGCAGTATTTT. Amino acids: CASSLVAGWLAGSDTQYF.

This chain joins TRBV5-1 and TRBJ2-7; TRBD1 matches at 8 bases. V dropped 4 bases and J dropped 5; count of bases not matched to a gene: 5. Looked up from germline, CDR1 is SGHRS and CDR2 is YFSETQ. This CDR3 is built from 13 residues. DNA of the CDR3: TGCGCCAGCAGCGGGGACAGGCCCCACGAGCAGTACTTC. It encodes CASSGDRPHEQYF.

V is TRBV28 and J is TRBJ2-3; the D gene is possibly TRBD2 (5 bases). Germline V gives CDR1 MDHEN, CDR2 SYDVKM. The CDR3 contains 16 residues. The V end lost 3 bases, the J end lost 3 bases, and 16 bases lay between the germline ends. The DNA of the CDR3 is TGTGCCAGCAGTTTGGAAGGGAGTTCTGGTACAGATACGCAGTATTTT. Translating it yields CASSLEGSSGTDTQYF. Full variable domain (missing parts from reference TRBV28 and TRBJ2-3): DVKVTQSSRYLVKRTGEKVFLECVQDMDHENMFWYRQDPGLGLRLIYFSYDVKMKEKGDIPEGYSVSREKKERFSLILESASTNQTSMYLCASSLEGSSGTDTQYFGPGTRLTVL.

V gene TRBV30 combines with J gene TRBJ1-1; D not resolved. Germline V gene lookup returns CDR1 GTSNPN and CDR2 SVGIG (reference sequence). V was cut by 1 base and J by 7 bases, with 10 bases left in between. The CDR3 is made up of 12 amino acids. The CDR3 coding sequence is TGTGCCTGGAGTGAAGGGTTCGGTGAAGCTTTCTTT. Translating gives CAWSEGFGEAFF.

The chain combines TRBV2 with TRBJ2-7; no clear D gene. The CDR3 consists of 11 residues. The V end lost 4 bases, the J end lost 4 bases, and 5 bases lay between the germline ends. Germline CDR1 and CDR2: SNHLY and FYNNEI. The CDR3, as DNA: TGTGCCAGCAGTGTACAGTACGAGCAGTACTTC. This translates into CASSVQYEQYF.

This chain connects TRBV2 to TRBJ1-2, with 9 bases identical to TRBD1. CDR1 is SNHLY, CDR2 FYNNEI, per germline. The V segment lost 4 bases and the J segment 3 bases; nucleotides outside the gene matches: 3. The CDR3 contains 14 residues. The CDR3 coding sequence is TGTGCCAGCAGTGGACAGGGGGGCGACTATGGCTACACCTTC. Its protein product is CASSGQGGDYGYTF.